These 24 T cell receptor beta chains were all obtained from the same sample, sequenced in a study of cytomegalovirus exposure and HLA in healthy donors. The repertoire was sequenced with immunoSEQ multiplex PCR; TCRdb's copy has only in-frame clones and lacks some. The sample has roughly 98,000 clones; over 75% are singletons. Sequences were obtained from PBMCs. These receptors came from a man aged 18-30 years in good health and CMV-seropositive.

The V call is TRBV4-3, the J call TRBJ2-5; weak D call: TRBD2 (7 bases). In germline, CDR1 is LGHNA, CDR2 YSLEER. The ends were cut back, 2 bases at V and 7 bases at J, with 17 bases in the middle. The CDR3 spans 15 residues. The CDR3 here is CASSQTGGMGMTQYF. The CDR3 nucleotides read TGCGCCAGCAGCCAAACGGGGGGCATGGGGATGACCCAGTACTTC.

This clone was seen once. The gene calls are TRBV7-2 and TRBJ2-5; TRBD2 might be the D (7 bases). Trimming left V 0 bases short and J 5 bases short, with 13 bases between. Germline CDR1 and CDR2: SGHTA and FQGNSA. The length of the CDR3 is 15 residues. The CDR3 protein is CASSLAGGPRETQYF. DNA for the CDR3: TGTGCCAGCAGCTTAGCGGGGGGGCCGAGGGAGACCCAGTACTTC.

The V gene is TRBV7-2, the J gene TRBJ1-5; no reliable D call. The CDR3 runs to 13 residues. Germline assignment: CDR1 SGHTA and CDR2 FQGNSA. Trimming left V 2 bases short and J 5 bases short, with 7 bases between. CDR3 protein: CASSLRRDQPQHF. The CDR3 DNA reads as TGTGCCAGCAGCTTACGTAGAGATCAGCCCCAGCATTTT.

The chain employs TRBV5-1 and TRBJ2-1; TRBD1 matches 9 bases. CDR1 is SGHRS and CDR2 is YFSETQ in the germline V gene. After removal of 4 bases from V and 9 bases from J, the junction contained 8 bases not matched to a gene. There are 14 residues in the CDR3. The CDR3 region has the DNA TGCGCCAGCAGCCCGGGACAGGGTATCGGTGAGCAGTTCTTC. Its protein is CASSPGQGIGEQFF. Based on the CDR3 plus reference TRBV5-1 and TRBJ2-1, the full variable domain is KAGVTQTPRYLIKTRGQQVTLSCSPISGHRSVSWYQQTPGQGLQFLFEYFSETQRNKGNFPGRFSGRQFSNSRSEMNVSTLELGDSALYLCASSPGQGIGEQFFGPGTRLTVL.

The chain combines TRBV28 with TRBJ2-7, with D tentatively TRBD1 (6 bases). V was cut by 5 bases and J by 4 bases, with 30 bases left in between. The CDR3 is 19 residues long. CDR1 is MDHEN, CDR2 SYDVKM, per germline. This CDR3 reads CASSSTHRDIQSFKYEQYF. Written as DNA, the CDR3 is TGTGCCAGCAGTAGCACACACCGGGACATTCAGTCCTTCAAGTACGAGCAGTACTTC.

This clone has just a few counts. The rearrangement uses TRBV6-5 and TRBJ2-7; TRBD2 aligns across 7 bases. Germline V gene data show CDR1 as MNHEY and CDR2 as SVGAGI. CDR3 size: 13 residues. J was trimmed by 7 bases and V by 6 bases; bases with no gene match: 9. CDR3 sequence reads: CASRLARVSEQYF. The CDR3 DNA follows: TGTGCCAGCAGACTAGCGAGAGTTTCGGAGCAGTACTTC.

V and J are TRBV5-1 and TRBJ2-7; 7 nucleotides align to TRBD2. With V trimmed by 0 bases and J by 4 bases, 4 bases remained unmatched. The germline V gene encodes CDR1 SGHRS and CDR2 YFSETQ. The CDR3 has 14 amino acids. The CDR3 is CASSLGDSGYEQYF. In DNA, the CDR3 is TGCGCCAGCAGCTTGGGCGATAGCGGGTACGAGCAGTACTTC.

This rearrangement joins TRBV5-1 to TRBJ1-2; no firm D call. Germline values: CDR1 SGHRS, CDR2 YFSETQ. This CDR3 comprises 14 residues. The V gene lost 0 bases and the J gene lost 6 bases, with 12 bases spanning the gap. For the CDR3, the DNA is TGCGCCAGCAGCTTGGGTGTGGGCGTGGATGGCTACACCTTC. Translated, it gives CASSLGVGVDGYTF.

The CDR3 region is CASSSQRTATSYEQYF. Written as DNA, the CDR3 is TGTGCCAGCAGCTCCCAACGGACAGCAACTTCCTACGAGCAGTACTTC. The chain recombines TRBV7-2 with TRBJ2-7; D perhaps matches TRBD1 (6 bases). The CDR3 runs to 16 residues. V was pared by 4 bases and J by 1 base, with 17 bases between. Germline V lookup: CDR1 SGHTA, CDR2 FQGNSA.

This chain connects TRBV7-7 to TRBJ2-5; 8 nucleotides match TRBD1. The CDR3 length is 14 residues. Looked up from germline, CDR1 is SSHAT and CDR2 is FNYEAQ (reference sequence). The V segment lost 6 bases and the J segment 5 bases; nucleotides outside the gene matches: 8. The CDR3 DNA sequence: TGTGCCAGCAGTCCCGATAGACAGGGGGAGACCCAGTACTTC. Residues: CASSPDRQGETQYF.

The V gene is TRBV5-1, the J gene TRBJ2-2; perhaps TRBD1 as D (5 bases). In germline, CDR1 is SGHRS, CDR2 YFSETQ. CDR3 length: 15 residues. The germline V and J ends were trimmed by 4 bases and 0 bases, with 10 bases remaining between them. The CDR3 loop reads CASSADSANTGELFF. CDR3 DNA sequence: TGCGCCAGCAGCGCTGACAGTGCGAACACCGGGGAGCTGTTTTTT.

The chain has TRBV2 and TRBJ1-4, with 7 positions matching TRBD1. This CDR3 comprises 16 residues. Germline CDR1 is SNHLY and CDR2 is FYNNEI. The V segment lost 2 bases and the J segment 7 bases; nucleotides outside the gene matches: 10. Written as DNA, the CDR3 is TGTGCCAGCAGTGAACCAGAGTCAGGGGGAGGTGAAAAACTGTTTTTT. It codes for CASSEPESGGGEKLFF.

The V call is TRBV4-3, the J call TRBJ2-1, with TRBD2 identical over 9 bases. V trimming: 0 bases; J trimming: 4 bases; junction bases outside the gene matches: 7. This CDR3 is built from 17 residues. Germline-derived CDR1 and CDR2 are LGHNA and YSLEER. The CDR3 bases are TGCGCCAGCAGCCAAGATAGCACTAGCGGGCGGTACAATGAGCAGTTCTTC. This codes for CASSQDSTSGRYNEQFF.

The chain carries TRBV28 and TRBJ1-1; D call uncertain. Trimming shortened V by 1 base and J by 2 bases, and 8 bases separated the two germline ends. This CDR3 is built from 14 residues. Germline CDR1 reads MDHEN; CDR2 reads SYDVKM. The DNA of the CDR3 is TGTGCCAGCAGTTTATCGCCGAGAAACACTGAAGCTTTCTTT. It encodes CASSLSPRNTEAFF.

CDR3 sequence reads: CASIAGSLPGSGNTIYF. CDR3 in DNA: TGTGCCAGCATAGCGGGCTCCCTCCCAGGCTCTGGAAACACCATATATTTT. This chain connects TRBV28 to TRBJ1-3; D is ambiguous. The V gene lost 7 bases and the J gene lost 0 bases, with 19 bases spanning the gap. The CDR3 length is 17 residues. Per the germline V gene, CDR1 is MDHEN and CDR2 is SYDVKM.

This clone came up a few times. This sequence joins TRBV5-1 and TRBJ2-7; 14 nucleotides match TRBD2. The CDR3 runs 14 residues. CDR1 and CDR2 (germline): SGHRS, YFSETQ. Unmatched junction bases numbered 0, after V lost 0 bases and J lost 7 bases. CDR3 sequence: CASSLGLAGGEQYF. The CDR3 DNA follows: TGCGCCAGCAGCTTGGGACTAGCGGGGGGGGAGCAGTACTTC.

The chain joins TRBV28 to TRBJ1-2, with 8 bases that match TRBD1. Germline assignment: CDR1 MDHEN and CDR2 SYDVKM. The V gene end was trimmed by 5 bases and the J gene end by 8 bases; junction bases not matched to a gene: 10. There are 14 residues in the CDR3. CDR3 DNA sequence: TGTGCCAGCAGTCTAGATACAGGGGGAGGGGGCTACACCTTC. It encodes CASSLDTGGGGYTF.

The chain is built from TRBV6-4 and TRBJ2-3; D uncertain. The CDR3 extends over 13 amino acids. Trimming removed 6 bases at V and 1 base at J, with 8 bases between. Germline V lookup: CDR1 MRHNA, CDR2 SNTAGT. CDR3 protein: CASSALGTDTQYF. CDR3 coding DNA: TGTGCCAGCAGCGCCCTAGGCACAGATACGCAGTATTTT.

CDR3 loop: CASSIGSQINGYTF. DNA of the CDR3: TGTGCCAGTAGTATAGGGTCACAGATAAATGGCTACACCTTC. The chain employs TRBV19 and TRBJ1-2, with D hard to call. The germline CDR1 and CDR2 sequences are LNHDA and SQIVND (reference sequence). The CDR3 contains 14 residues. Trimming took off 1 base at V and 6 bases at J, with 12 bases between the two ends. The full variable domain, rest sourced from reference TRBV19 and TRBJ1-2, is DGGITQSPKYLFRKEGQNVTLSCEQNLNHDAMYWYRQDPGQGLRLIYYSQIVNDFQKGDIAEGYSVSREKKESFPLTVTSAQKNPTAFYLCASSIGSQINGYTFGSGTRLTVV.

The chain carries TRBV7-2 and TRBJ2-7; 15 positions match TRBD2. The germline gives CDR1 SGHTA, CDR2 FQGNSA. The V segment lost 2 bases and the J segment 0 bases; nucleotides outside the gene matches: 5. The length of the CDR3 is 18 residues. The CDR3 is CASSLPGTSGRPSYEQYF. DNA of the CDR3: TGTGCCAGCAGCTTACCGGGGACTAGCGGGAGGCCCTCCTACGAGCAGTACTTC.

The genes are TRBV4-3 and TRBJ2-5; no reliable D call. Trimming removed 0 bases from V and 4 bases from J, with 9 bases in between. CDR3 size: 14 residues. Germline lookup yields CDR1 LGHNA and CDR2 YSLEER. For the CDR3, the DNA is TGCGCCAGCAGCCAAGAAATCAGGTCAGAGACCCAGTACTTC. Translation: CASSQEIRSETQYF.

The sample holds one count of this clone. The V gene is TRBV5-4, the J gene TRBJ2-7; 11 positions agree with TRBD2. With 3 bases clipped from V and 2 bases from J, the junction kept 7 bases outside the gene matches. The CDR3 has 16 residues. The germline V gene encodes CDR1 SGHNT and CDR2 YYREEE (reference sequence). The CDR3 DNA reads as TGTGCCAGCAGCTCAAAACTAGCGGGGGACCCCTACGAGCAGTACTTC. This gives the protein CASSSKLAGDPYEQYF. The full variable domain, with the rest looked up from reference TRBV5-4 and TRBJ2-7, is ETGVTQSPTHLIKTRGQQVTLRCSSQSGHNTVSWYQQALGQGPQFIFQYYREEENGRGNFPPRFSGLQFPNYSSELNVNALELDDSALYLCASSSKLAGDPYEQYFGPGTRLTVT.

V and J are TRBV19 and TRBJ2-7; 15 nucleotides align to TRBD2. The V gene's germline CDR1 is LNHDA and CDR2 SQIVND (reference sequence). The CDR3 covers 17 residues. Trimming cost V 6 bases and J 0 bases; bases outside gene matches: 6. CDR3 DNA: TGTGCCAGTAGCAGTGGGACTAGCGGGGGGTTCTCCTACGAGCAGTACTTC. Residues: CASSSGTSGGFSYEQYF.

The chain links TRBV28 to TRBJ2-2; D not certain. Trimming pared 5 bases from V and 4 bases from J, leaving 5 bases between. This CDR3 is 12 amino acids long. Germline V gene lookup returns CDR1 MDHEN and CDR2 SYDVKM. The CDR3 region is CASSLSTGELFF. CDR3 nucleotide sequence: TGTGCCAGCAGTCTCTCCACCGGGGAGCTGTTTTTT.